The 12 T cell receptor beta chains below were found in one sample sequenced in a study of Graves' ophthalmopathy and Graves' hyperthyroidism (dated by TCRdb to between 2018 and 2020). Instrument on record: Illumina HiSeq 2000. TCR beta CDR3 regions were amplified from RNA transcripts for repertoire sequencing. The first round was an RT-PCR using HTBI primers with the Qiagen OneStep RT-PCR kit, and this first round was followed by a second-round multiplex PCR, then size selection and purification. TCRdb handled the public reads itself, with Q25 trimming in fastp and clone calling in MiXCR, and kept productive beta chains. Each entry merges the rows of one CDR3 protein and shows their most common DNA and genes. The sample contains about 620,000 distinct CDR3 sequences, approximately 21% of them found a single time. The leading ten clones occupy approximately 6.9% of the sample. Sequencing was done on a sample of peripheral blood. The receptors were gathered from a woman younger than 35 with stable Graves' hyperthyroidism. Some clones in this sample may be carry-over from other donors' samples. Donor details come from another sample of the same person, matched by shared clones.

The sample holds many counts of this clonotype. This chain joins TRBV27 and TRBJ1-2; unclear D gene. The V gene's germline CDR1 is MNHEY and CDR2 SMNVEV (reference sequence). The V end lost 8 bases, the J end lost 0 bases, and 28 bases lay between the germline ends. The CDR3 has 19 residues. This CDR3 reads CASSYQWVDGPSPNYGYTF. The CDR3 coding sequence is TGTGCCAGCTCCTACCAATGGGTCGACGGCCCTAGCCCTAACTATGGCTACACCTTC.

V is TRBV28 and J is TRBJ2-7; D unclear. The CDR3 loop spans 14 amino acids. V was clipped by 2 bases and J by 2 bases, with 10 bases between them. Germline assignment: CDR1 MDHEN and CDR2 SYDVKM. The CDR3 reads CASSLVAIPYEQYF. The CDR3 DNA reads as TGTGCCAGCAGTTTAGTGGCAATTCCCTACGAGCAGTACTTC. The full variable domain, in which reference TRBV28 and TRBJ2-7 provide the parts outside the CDR3, is DVKVTQSSRYLVKRTGEKVFLECVQDMDHENMFWYRQDPGLGLRLIYFSYDVKMKEKGDIPEGYSVSREKKERFSLILESASTNQTSMYLCASSLVAIPYEQYFGPGTRLTVT.

This clonotype was seen ten or more times. The chain recombines TRBV6-5 with TRBJ1-1; 9 bases line up with TRBD1. The CDR3 is made up of 14 amino acids. The V gene end was trimmed by 4 bases and the J gene end by 4 bases; junction bases not matched to a gene: 4. Looked up from germline, CDR1 is MNHEY and CDR2 is SVGAGI. The CDR3 spells CASSLGQGPTEAFF. The CDR3, as DNA: TGTGCCAGCAGTTTGGGACAGGGTCCCACTGAAGCTTTCTTT.

In its sample, this clonotype was seen many times. V is TRBV12-3 or TRBV12-4 and J is TRBJ1-5; weak D call: TRBD1 (5 bases). This CDR3 comprises 15 residues. V lost 3 bases and J 4 bases, leaving 13 bases between the germline ends. CDR3 sequence (DNA): TGTGCCAGCAGTTTTTCGAGGGGTCTGAATCAGCCCCAGCATTTT. This sequence encodes CASSFSRGLNQPQHF.

This clonotype was detected a few times. The genes are TRBV6-4 and TRBJ1-2; 7 bases map to TRBD1. Trimming took 5 bases from V and 6 from J; bases not matched to a gene: 9. Germline CDR1 reads MRHNA; CDR2 reads SNTAGT. This CDR3 region has 14 residues. The CDR3 region has the DNA TGTGCCAGCAGTCCGACGGGACAGAGCAATGGCTACACCTTC. This sequence encodes CASSPTGQSNGYTF.

This clonotype was observed many times. The gene calls are TRBV20-1 and TRBJ2-5; 9 nucleotides agree with TRBD2. V lost 5 bases, J lost 5 bases, and 15 bases stayed unmatched. The CDR3 is made up of 16 amino acids. Germline V gene lookup returns CDR1 DFQATT and CDR2 SNEGSKA (reference sequence). CDR3 sequence: CSARALGGAGGETQYF. The DNA for the CDR3 is TGCAGTGCTCGCGCACTAGGGGGCGCGGGAGGGGAGACCCAGTACTTC.

At least ten counts were recorded for this clonotype. The chain links TRBV6-1 to TRBJ1-1; D possibly corresponds to TRBD1 (5 bases). CDR1 and CDR2 (germline): MNHNS, SASEGT. The CDR3 totals 13 residues. V lost 4 bases and J lost 1, with 7 bases in between. The CDR3 DNA is TGTGCCAGCAGTGCCGGGACGAACACTGAAGCTTTCTTT. This codes for CASSAGTNTEAFF.

This chain links TRBV29-1 with TRBJ1-2; 7 positions match TRBD1. This CDR3 spans 14 amino acids. Germline CDR1 and CDR2: SQVTM and ANQGSEA. The V segment lost 3 bases and the J segment 6 bases; nucleotides outside the gene matches: 10. The CDR3 loop is CSVEGGQGVDGYTF. In nucleotides, the CDR3 is TGCAGCGTTGAGGGAGGTCAGGGGGTCGATGGCTACACCTTC.

The sample holds many counts of this clonotype. The chain employs TRBV3-1 and TRBJ1-3; no clear D. Germline V gene data show CDR1 as LGHDT and CDR2 as YNNKEL (reference sequence). The CDR3 length is 15 residues. Between the trimmed V and J ends, which lost 0 bases and 0 bases, there was a span of 6 bases. Here the CDR3 DNA reads TGTGCCAGCAGCCAAGAGGGTAGCTCTGGAAACACCATATATTTT. It translates to CASSQEGSSGNTIYF.

For this clonotype: This may be a read error, as it is one base from a much larger clone. This chain links TRBV7-2 with TRBJ1-5, with no clear D. The germline V and J ends were trimmed by 1 base and 5 bases, with 15 bases remaining between them. Germline CDR1 and CDR2: SGHTA and FQGNSA. The CDR3 loop spans 16 amino acids. CDR3 region: CASSLGSFNSDQPQHF. In nucleotides, the CDR3 is TGTGCCAGCAGCTTAGGCTCGTTCAACAGCGATCAGCCCCAGCATTTT.

In regard to this clonotype: A read error is possible here, since a much larger clone lies one base away. The missing conserved phenylalanine or tryptophan at the end of this CDR3 makes a read error likely. The chain links TRBV7-9 to TRBJ1-3; D not resolved. Trimming stripped 3 bases from V and 0 bases from J, with 9 bases between. The CDR3 runs to 15 residues. Germline V gives CDR1 SEHNR, CDR2 FQNEAQ (reference sequence). The CDR3 here is CASSLTASSGNTIYY. CDR3 nucleotides: TGTGCCAGCAGCTTGACGGCTTCCTCTGGAAACACCATATATTAT.

This clonotype was observed at least ten times. The rearrangement links TRBV7-3 to TRBJ1-2; perhaps TRBD1 as D (5 bases). The CDR3 sequence is 16 residues long. The germline gives CDR1 SGHTA, CDR2 FQGTGA. Trimming stripped 1 base from V and 6 bases from J, with 18 bases between. The CDR3 sequence: CASSLNSLPGRDGYTF. Here the CDR3 DNA reads TGTGCCAGCAGCTTAAACTCTCTTCCGGGACGGGATGGCTACACCTTC.